This TCR beta chain was sequenced in a study of T cell clonotyping in hematopoietic cell transplantation. Germline-derived CDR1 and CDR2 are SGHTA and FQGNSA. The CDR3 contains 15 residues. Trimming shortened V by 0 bases and J by 0 bases, and 7 bases separated the two germline ends. Assay: immunoSEQ multiplex PCR; the TCRdb copy retains only in-frame clones and omits some. The repertoire holds roughly 28,000 clones, with roughly 91% as singletons. Stated time point: recipient sample about 28 days before transplant, after cytoreduction. The sequence derives from a man over 45 with acute myeloid leukemia. Some clones in this sample may be carry-over from other donors' samples. Specimen: peripheral blood mononuclear cells, collected before stem cell transplant. This chain joins TRBV7-2 and TRBJ2-3; D gene unclear. CDR3 DNA sequence: TGTGCCAGCAGCTTAGCGTTGTGGAGCACAGATACGCAGTATTTT. Its translation: CASSLALWSTDTQYF.